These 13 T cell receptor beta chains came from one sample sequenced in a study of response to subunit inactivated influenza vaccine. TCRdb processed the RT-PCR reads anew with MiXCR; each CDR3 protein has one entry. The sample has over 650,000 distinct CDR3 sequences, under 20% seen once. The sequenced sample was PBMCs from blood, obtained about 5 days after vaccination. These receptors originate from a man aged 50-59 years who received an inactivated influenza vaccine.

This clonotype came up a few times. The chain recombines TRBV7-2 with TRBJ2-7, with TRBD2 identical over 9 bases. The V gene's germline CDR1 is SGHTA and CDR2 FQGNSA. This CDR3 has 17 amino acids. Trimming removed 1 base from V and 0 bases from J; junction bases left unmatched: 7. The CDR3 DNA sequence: TGTGCCAGCAGCTTAGGACTCTGGACTAGCGACTCCTACGAGCAGTACTTC. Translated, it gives CASSLGLWTSDSYEQYF.

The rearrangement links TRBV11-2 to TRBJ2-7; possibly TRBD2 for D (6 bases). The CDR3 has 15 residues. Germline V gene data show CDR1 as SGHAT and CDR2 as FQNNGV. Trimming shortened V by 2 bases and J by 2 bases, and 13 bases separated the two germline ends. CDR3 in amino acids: CASSLTSLGTYEQYF. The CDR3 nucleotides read TGTGCCAGCAGCTTAACTAGCTTGGGCACCTACGAGCAGTACTTC. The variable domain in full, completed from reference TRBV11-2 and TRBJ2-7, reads EAGVAQSPRYKIIEKRQSVAFWCNPISGHATLYWYQQILGQGPKLLIQFQNNGVVDDSQLPKDRFSAERLKGVDSTLKIQPAKLEDSAVYLCASSLTSLGTYEQYFGPGTRLTVT.

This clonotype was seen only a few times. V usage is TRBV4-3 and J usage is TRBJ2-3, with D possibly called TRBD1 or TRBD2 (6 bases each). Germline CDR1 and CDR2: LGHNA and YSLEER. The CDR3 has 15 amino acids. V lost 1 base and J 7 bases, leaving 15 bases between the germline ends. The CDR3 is CASSQAGAAENTQYF. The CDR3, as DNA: TGCGCCAGCAGCCAAGCGGGGGCCGCCGAGAATACGCAGTATTTT.

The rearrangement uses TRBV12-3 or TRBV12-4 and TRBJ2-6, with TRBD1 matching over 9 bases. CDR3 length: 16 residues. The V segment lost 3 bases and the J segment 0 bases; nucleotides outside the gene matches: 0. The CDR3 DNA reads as TGTGCCAGCAGTTTGGACAGGGGCTCTGGGGCCAACGTCCTGACTTTC. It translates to CASSLDRGSGANVLTF.

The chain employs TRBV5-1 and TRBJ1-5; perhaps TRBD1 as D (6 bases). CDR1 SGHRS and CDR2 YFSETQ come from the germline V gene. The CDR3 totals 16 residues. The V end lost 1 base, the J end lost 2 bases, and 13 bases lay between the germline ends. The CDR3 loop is CASSLYGGAGNQPQHF. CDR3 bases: TGCGCCAGCAGCTTGTATGGGGGCGCGGGCAATCAGCCCCAGCATTTT. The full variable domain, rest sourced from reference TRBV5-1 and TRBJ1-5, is KAGVTQTPRYLIKTRGQQVTLSCSPISGHRSVSWYQQTPGQGLQFLFEYFSETQRNKGNFPGRFSGRQFSNSRSEMNVSTLELGDSALYLCASSLYGGAGNQPQHFGDGTRLSIL.

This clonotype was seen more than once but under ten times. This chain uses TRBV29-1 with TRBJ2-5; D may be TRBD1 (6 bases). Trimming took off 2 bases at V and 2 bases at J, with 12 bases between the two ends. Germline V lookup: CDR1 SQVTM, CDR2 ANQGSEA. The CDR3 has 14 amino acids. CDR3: CSVEWTAAQETQYF. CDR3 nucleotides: TGCAGCGTTGAATGGACAGCCGCGCAAGAGACCCAGTACTTC.

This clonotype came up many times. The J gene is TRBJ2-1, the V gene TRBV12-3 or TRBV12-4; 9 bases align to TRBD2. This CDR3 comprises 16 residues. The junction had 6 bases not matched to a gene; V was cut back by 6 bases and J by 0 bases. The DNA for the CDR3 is TGTGCCAGCAGCCGAAGTAGCGGGGGCTCCTACAATGAGCAGTTCTTC. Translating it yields CASSRSSGGSYNEQFF.

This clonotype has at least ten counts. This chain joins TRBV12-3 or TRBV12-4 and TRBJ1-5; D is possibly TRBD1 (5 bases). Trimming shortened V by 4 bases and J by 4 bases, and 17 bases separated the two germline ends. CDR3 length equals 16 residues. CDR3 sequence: CASSSRDQGRNQPQHF. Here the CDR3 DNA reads TGTGCCAGCAGTTCCCGGGACCAAGGTCGTAATCAGCCCCAGCATTTT.

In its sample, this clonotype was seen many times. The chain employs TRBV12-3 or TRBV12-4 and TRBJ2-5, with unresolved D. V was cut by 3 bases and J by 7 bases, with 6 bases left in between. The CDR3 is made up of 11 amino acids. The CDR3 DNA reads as TGTGCCAGCAGTTTTCACGGGACCCAGTACTTC. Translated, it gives CASSFHGTQYF.

This CDR3 is CASQKNLETQYF. The CDR3 coding sequence is TGTGCCAGCCAGAAAAACCTGGAGACCCAGTACTTC. This sequence joins TRBV6-2 or TRBV6-3 and TRBJ2-5; no reliable D call. The CDR3 has 12 residues. CDR1 is MNHEY and CDR2 is SVGEGT in the germline V gene. V was shortened by 8 bases and J by 5 bases, with 12 bases between the two germline ends.

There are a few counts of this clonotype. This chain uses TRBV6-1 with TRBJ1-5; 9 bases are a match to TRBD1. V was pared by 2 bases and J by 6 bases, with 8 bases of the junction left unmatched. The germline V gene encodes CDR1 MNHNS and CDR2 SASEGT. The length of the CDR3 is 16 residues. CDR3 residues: CASSEWGDRVGQPQHF. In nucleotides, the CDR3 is TGTGCCAGCAGTGAATGGGGGGACAGGGTAGGTCAGCCCCAGCATTTT.

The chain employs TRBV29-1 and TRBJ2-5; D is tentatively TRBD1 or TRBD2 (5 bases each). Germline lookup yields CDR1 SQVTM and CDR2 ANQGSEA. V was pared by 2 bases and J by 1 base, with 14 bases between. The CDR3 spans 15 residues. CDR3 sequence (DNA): TGCAGCGTTGAAAGGACGTCTGGGGGCCAAGAGACCCAGTACTTC. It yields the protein CSVERTSGGQETQYF.

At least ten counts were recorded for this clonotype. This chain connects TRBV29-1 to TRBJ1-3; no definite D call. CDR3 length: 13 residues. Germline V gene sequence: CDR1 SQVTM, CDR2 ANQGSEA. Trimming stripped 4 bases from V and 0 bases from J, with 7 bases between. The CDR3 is CSVVYLSGNTIYF. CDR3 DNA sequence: TGCAGCGTTGTATATCTCTCTGGAAACACCATATATTTT.